A single sample gave rise to the 28 T cell receptor beta chains below, sequenced in a study of T cell clonality in common variable immunodeficiency. Profiled with immunoSEQ multiplex PCR; TCRdb holds only in-frame clones, not every one. The sample shows roughly 32,000 clones, none of them appearing just once. The specimen was peripheral blood mononuclear cells. The receptors derive from a person between 18 and 75 years old in good health.

The sample holds many counts of this clone. The CDR3 is CASSLQTDTQYF. CDR3 bases read: TGTGCCAGCAGCCTCCAGACAGATACG. The chain combines TRBV6-2 or TRBV6-3 with TRBJ2-3; D is undetermined. The read ends 3 residues early relative to the CDR3; the germline J gene fills the gap. V lost 6 bases and J lost 3, with 7 bases in between. From germline, CDR1 is MNHEY and CDR2 SVGEGT. This CDR3 is built from 12 residues.

In its sample, this clone was seen many times. The CDR3 end falls 3 residues outside the read, so it is completed with the germline J gene. The V and J genes are TRBV18 and TRBJ2-7; 10 nucleotides match TRBD2. The CDR3 covers 15 residues. Germline V gives CDR1 KGHSH, CDR2 LQKENI. The V and J ends lost 5 bases and 4 bases, in that order; junction bases with no gene match: 8. This CDR3 reads CASSATGTSEYEQYF. The CDR3 DNA, read in part, is TGTGCCAGCTCAGCAACCGGGACTAGCGAATACGAG.

There are many counts of this clone. The read ends 3 residues shy of where the CDR3 ends; the end is completed using the germline J gene. The chain couples TRBV2 to TRBJ2-5; 10 bases are shared with TRBD2. The germline gives CDR1 SNHLY, CDR2 FYNNEI. The junction had 8 bases not matched to a gene; V was cut back by 2 bases and J by 5 bases. This CDR3 has 16 amino acids. Here the CDR3 reads CASSEIAGGRGETQYF. CDR3 bases read: TGTGCCAGCAGTGAAATAGCGGGAGGTAGGGGGGAGACC.

Regarding this clone: The read ends 3 residues shy of where the CDR3 ends; the end is completed using the germline J gene. This sample also contains other DNA sequences that code for the same CDR3. The V call is TRBV7-9, the J call TRBJ1-1; a weak D match, TRBD1 (5 bases). Per the germline V gene, CDR1 is SEHNR and CDR2 is FQNEAQ (reference sequence). The CDR3 sequence is 14 residues long. CDR3 DNA, as far as it was read: TGTGCCAGCAGCATCGGACTAGGACAAGAGACA. It codes for CASSIGLGQET. The entire CDR3 reads CASSIGLGQETAFF.

This clone showed up just a few times. With the read ending 3 residues before the CDR3 end, the germline J gene is used to fill in that end. The chain joins TRBV7-2 to TRBJ1-6; D is ambiguous. CDR1 is SGHTA, CDR2 FQGNSA, per germline. V gave up 1 base and J gave up 7 bases, with 11 bases separating them. The CDR3 runs to 15 residues. The sequenced part of the CDR3 DNA is TGTGCCAGCAGCTTAGTGCGGGGTCCGAATTCACCC. Its protein is CASSLVRGPNSP. The entire CDR3 is CASSLVRGPNSPLHF. Full variable domain (missing parts from reference TRBV7-2 and TRBJ1-6): GAGVSQSPSNKVTEKGKDVELRCDPISGHTALYWYRQSLGQGLEFLIYFQGNSAPDKSGLPSDRFSAERTGGSVSTLTIQRTQQEDSAVYLCASSLVRGPNSPLHFGNGTRLTVT.

This clone was detected many times. The CDR3 goes on 3 residues after the read ends, and that part is filled in from the germline J gene. The chain links TRBV5-4 to TRBJ1-1, with 7 bases identical to TRBD1. The CDR3 is made up of 12 amino acids. Germline V gene lookup returns CDR1 SGHNT and CDR2 YYREEE (reference sequence). The CDR3: CASSLDGTEAFF. The covered CDR3 bases are TGTGCCAGCAGCCTAGATGGGACAGAG.

This clone was recorded at least ten times. The read gets to within 3 residues of the CDR3 end, and the germline J gene fills in the rest. This chain links TRBV7-3 with TRBJ1-1, with D possibly TRBD1 on 6 matching bases. This CDR3 comprises 14 residues. Germline CDR1 and CDR2: SGHTA and FQGTGA. The V end lost 1 base, the J end lost 4 bases, and 10 bases lay between the germline ends. The part of the CDR3 DNA that was read is TGTGCCAGCAGCTTAAACCCAGGGGCCACTGAA. It codes for CASSLNPGATE. The entire CDR3 is CASSLNPGATEAFF.

A note on this clone: The read comes to an end 3 residues before the CDR3 does, leaving the germline J gene to fill in the end. The J gene is TRBJ2-1, the V gene TRBV7-9, with TRBD1 identical over 8 bases. The CDR3 extends over 15 amino acids. V shed 5 bases and J 2 bases; nucleotides not matched to a gene: 5. Germline CDR1 is SEHNR and CDR2 is FQNEAQ (reference sequence). The CDR3 DNA, read in part, is TGTGCCAGCAGCCCGAACAGGGGGGCCTACAATGAG. It yields the protein CASSPNRGAYNE. The CDR3 in full is CASSPNRGAYNEQFF.

This clone was counted between two and nine times. Read coverage stops 3 residues before the CDR3 terminus; the germline J gene supplies the remainder. The chain employs TRBV2 and TRBJ2-7, with 8 bases aligning to TRBD1. After removal of 8 bases from V and 3 bases from J, the junction contained 6 bases not matched to a gene. Germline CDR1 reads SNHLY; CDR2 reads FYNNEI. CDR3 length equals 13 residues. CDR3 region: CASYGTGVYEQYF. The covered CDR3 bases are TGTGCCAGCTACGGGACAGGAGTCTACGAG.

This clone occurred many times. The sequence runs out 3 residues before the end of the CDR3; the remainder is reconstructed from the germline J gene. V is TRBV6-2 or TRBV6-3 and J is TRBJ1-4; no definite D call. The CDR3 spans 17 residues. In germline, CDR1 is MNHEY, CDR2 SVGEGT. Trimming stripped 6 bases from V and 7 bases from J, with 24 bases between. This CDR3 reads CASREDRGAAGVEKLFF. CDR3 DNA (partial): TGTGCCAGCAGGGAGGACCGGGGAGCCGCAGGAGTTGAAAAA.

Many counts were recorded for this clone. Read data end 3 residues before the CDR3 end; the end is taken from the germline J gene. The V gene is TRBV4-2, the J gene TRBJ2-3; TRBD2 is a possible D gene (6 bases). There are 15 residues in the CDR3. The V gene's germline CDR1 is LGHNA and CDR2 YNFKEQ. V lost 0 bases, J lost 4 bases, and 11 bases lay in between. CDR3: CASSQDSGGPDTQYF. The covered CDR3 bases are TGTGCCAGCAGCCAAGATAGCGGAGGTCCAGATACG.

This clone was counted at least ten times. Read sequence stops 3 residues before the CDR3 end, and the germline J gene provides the missing end. The rearrangement links TRBV11-3 to TRBJ2-1, with 11 bases lining up with TRBD2. The ends lost 5 bases at V and 9 bases at J; junction bases unmatched: 9. The length of the CDR3 is 15 residues. CDR1 is SGHNT and CDR2 is YENEEA in the germline V gene. CDR3 sequence: CASSPLAGGPGEQFF. The sequenced part of the CDR3 DNA is TGTGCCAGCAGCCCTTTAGCGGGAGGGCCAGGTGAG. Variable domain in full (rest from reference TRBV11-3 and TRBJ2-1): EAGVVQSPRYKIIEKKQPVAFWCNPISGHNTLYWYLQNLGQGPELLIRYENEEAVDDSQLPKDRFSAERLKGVDSTLKIQPAELGDSAVYLCASSPLAGGPGEQFFGPGTRLTVL.

This clone was seen ten or more times. The read ends 3 residues shy of where the CDR3 ends; the end is completed using the germline J gene. V usage is TRBV10-3 and J usage is TRBJ2-2, with 12 bases aligning to TRBD2. The junction had 4 bases not matched to a gene; V was cut back by 4 bases and J by 4 bases. Germline CDR1 is ENHRY and CDR2 is SYGVKD. The CDR3 covers 16 residues. CDR3 protein: CAISGGTSGFTGELFF. The CDR3 bases that were read are TGTGCCATCAGTGGAGGGACTAGCGGGTTCACCGGGGAG.

This clone was seen at least ten times. The read ends 3 residues shy of where the CDR3 ends; the end is completed using the germline J gene. V usage is TRBV28 and J usage is TRBJ2-2; a possible D gene is TRBD2 (7 bases). The CDR3 has 14 residues. The germline CDR1 and CDR2 sequences are MDHEN and SYDVKM. Trimming took 7 bases from V and 3 from J, leaving 12 bases between them. Partial CDR3 DNA: TGTGCCAGCATTCGAGGGGGGGACACCGGGGAG. Translation gives CASIRGGDTGE. The complete CDR3 sequence is CASIRGGDTGELFF. Full variable domain (missing parts from reference TRBV28 and TRBJ2-2): DVKVTQSSRYLVKRTGEKVFLECVQDMDHENMFWYRQDPGLGLRLIYFSYDVKMKEKGDIPEGYSVSREKKERFSLILESASTNQTSMYLCASIRGGDTGELFFGEGSRLTVL.

This clone was observed many times. Sequencing ends 3 residues short of the CDR3 end; the germline J gene provides the rest. The chain couples TRBV19 to TRBJ1-1; D might be TRBD1 (5 bases). The CDR3 sequence is 13 residues long. Per germline, CDR1 LNHDA and CDR2 SQIVND (reference sequence). The CDR3 is CASSMEAREEAFF. CDR3 bases read: TGTGCCAGTAGTATGGAGGCCAGGGAGGAA.

This clone was seen many times. Coverage ceases 3 residues before the CDR3 finishes, and the germline J gene fills in the end. This chain joins TRBV4-2 and TRBJ2-4; TRBD2 matches at 13 bases. The CDR3 extends over 19 amino acids. CDR1 and CDR2 from the germline V gene are LGHNA and YNFKEQ. V shed 0 bases and J 3 bases; nucleotides not matched to a gene: 8. The CDR3 bases that were read are TGTGCCAGCAGCCAAGAGAGCGGACTAGCGGGAGCCCACAAAAACATT. Translating it yields CASSQESGLAGAHKNI. The whole CDR3 region reads CASSQESGLAGAHKNIQYF.

This clone was detected many times. The read finishes 3 residues shy of the CDR3 end, and the germline J gene is used to complete it. The chain couples TRBV2 to TRBJ2-7; 10 bases match TRBD1. The CDR3 is 16 residues long. Trimming cost V 8 bases and J 4 bases; bases outside gene matches: 14. Germline loops: CDR1 SNHLY, CDR2 FYNNEI. CDR3 residues: CASAESTPGQGYEQYF. The CDR3 DNA, read in part, is TGTGCCAGCGCAGAATCAACTCCGGGACAGGGGTACGAG.

This clone was seen more than once but under ten times. The sequenced fragment ends 3 residues before the CDR3 boundary, so the rest is inferred from the germline J gene. The genes are TRBV7-9 and TRBJ1-1; D is unclear. This CDR3 is 14 amino acids long. CDR1 is SEHNR, CDR2 FQNEAQ, per germline (reference sequence). Trimming removed 5 bases at V and 1 base at J, with 11 bases between. Incomplete CDR3 DNA: TGTGCCAGCAGCCCAATACACGCGAACACTGAA. This gives the protein CASSPIHANTE. The entire CDR3 reads CASSPIHANTEAFF.

This clone was counted ten times or more. The read ends 3 residues early relative to the CDR3; the germline J gene fills the gap. The J gene is TRBJ2-3, the V gene TRBV20-1, with D tentatively TRBD1 (6 bases). Germline CDR1 and CDR2: DFQATT and SNEGSKA (reference sequence). This CDR3 is 13 amino acids long. Here the CDR3 reads CSARDGGQETQYF. The sequenced part of the CDR3 DNA is TGCAGTGCTAGAGATGGGGGCCAAGAGACG.

This clone was seen only a few times. CDR3 DNA, as far as it was read: TGTGCCAGTAAGGTGACAGGGGTGAACACTGAA. The encoded protein is CASKVTGVNTE. The entire CDR3 reads CASKVTGVNTEAFF. The chain uses TRBV19 and TRBJ1-1, with TRBD1 matching over 8 bases. The sequenced fragment ends 3 residues before the CDR3 boundary, so the rest is inferred from the germline J gene. Germline V gives CDR1 LNHDA, CDR2 SQIVND (reference sequence). With 7 bases clipped from V and 0 bases from J, the junction kept 4 bases outside the gene matches. The CDR3 totals 14 residues.

This clone has a count of ten or more. The DNA ends 3 residues before the CDR3 does, and the rest of the CDR3 is filled in from the germline J gene. The chain has TRBV5-4 and TRBJ2-1; 7 positions agree with TRBD2. The germline V gene encodes CDR1 SGHNT and CDR2 YYREEE (reference sequence). V lost 0 bases, J lost 8 bases, and 5 bases stayed unmatched. This CDR3 is built from 14 residues. CDR3 sequence reads: CASSLGLATYEQFF. The covered CDR3 bases are TGTGCCAGCAGCTTGGGACTAGCCACTTATGAG.

There are many counts of this clone. This chain's CDR3 is CASSPRQLSYEQYF. The sequenced CDR3 bases are TGTGCCAGCAGCCCCCGACAGTTGTCCTACGAG. This chain links TRBV5-6 with TRBJ2-7; D possibly corresponds to TRBD1 (5 bases). The read terminates 3 residues ahead of where the CDR3 ends, so the germline J gene completes it. CDR3 length: 14 amino acids. V lost 4 bases and J lost 1, with 12 bases in between. Germline V gene data show CDR1 as SGHDT and CDR2 as YYEEEE.

This clone has ten or more counts. The CDR3 goes on 3 residues after the read ends, and that part is filled in from the germline J gene. V gene TRBV30 combines with J gene TRBJ1-1; 8 nucleotides line up with TRBD1. Germline values: CDR1 GTSNPN, CDR2 SVGIG (reference sequence). V lost 8 bases, J lost 4 bases, and 6 bases stayed unmatched. The CDR3 length is 12 residues. The chain's CDR3 is CATDRGSTEAFF. The sequenced part of the CDR3 DNA is TGTGCCACAGACAGGGGTTCCACTGAA.

This clone was seen many times. The CDR3 is cut off 3 residues early in the read; its end comes from the germline J gene. The V call is TRBV10-1, the J call TRBJ1-1; perhaps TRBD1 as D (5 bases). Germline loops: CDR1 WNHNN, CDR2 SYGVQD (reference sequence). This CDR3 region has 17 residues. The sequenced CDR3 bases are TGCGCCAGCAGCGAGAGGGCGGACAAGGCGCACGTGGAAGAA. This encodes CASSERADKAHVEE. The full CDR3 reads CASSERADKAHVEEAFF.

CDR3 residues: CASTGGLQETQYF. CDR3 DNA (partial): TGTGCCAGCACCGGGGGTTTGCAAGAGACC. This rearrangement joins TRBV18 to TRBJ2-5; tentative D call: TRBD2 (6 bases). Read data end 3 residues before the CDR3 end; the end is taken from the germline J gene. The CDR3 loop spans 13 amino acids. Per the germline V gene, CDR1 is KGHSH and CDR2 is LQKENI. V gave up 8 bases and J gave up 2 bases, with 12 bases separating them.

This clone was found many times. The read ends 3 residues early relative to the CDR3; the germline J gene fills the gap. The V and J genes are TRBV10-3 and TRBJ2-3; TRBD1 aligns across 9 bases. This CDR3 contains 13 residues. Germline values: CDR1 ENHRY, CDR2 SYGVKD. V shed 8 bases and J 2 bases; nucleotides not matched to a gene: 2. The sequenced CDR3 bases are TGTGCCATCGGGACAGGGACCACAGATACG. It yields the protein CAIGTGTTDT. The entire CDR3 sequence reads CAIGTGTTDTQYF.

This clone came up a few times. The read is 3 residues too short to cover the CDR3 end, so that end is filled in from the germline J gene. The chain uses TRBV2 and TRBJ1-4; 7 bases fit TRBD1. The CDR3 consists of 13 residues. The V gene end was trimmed by 8 bases and the J gene end by 8 bases; junction bases not matched to a gene: 8. Germline loops: CDR1 SNHLY, CDR2 FYNNEI. The CDR3 sequence: CASSLGQPEKLFF. Incomplete CDR3 DNA: TGTGCCAGCTCTCTGGGACAGCCAGAAAAA. Using reference TRBV2 and TRBJ1-4 for the parts outside the CDR3, the full variable domain is EPEVTQTPSHQVTQMGQEVILRCVPISNHLYFYWYRQILGQKVEFLVSFYNNEISEKSEIFDDQFSVERPDGSNFTLKIRSTKLEDSAMYFCASSLGQPEKLFFGSGTQLSVL.

As to this clone: The read stops 3 residues short of the end of the CDR3; the missing end is completed from the germline J gene. The rearrangement uses TRBV7-9 and TRBJ2-2; 10 bases are a match to TRBD2. This CDR3 has 15 residues. V lost 6 bases and J lost 5; bases outside the gene matches: 6. Germline loops: CDR1 SEHNR, CDR2 FQNEAQ (reference sequence). CDR3 in amino acids: CASRASGSRTGELFF. The CDR3 DNA, read in part, is TGTGCCAGCAGAGCTAGCGGGAGCCGGACCGGGGAG.